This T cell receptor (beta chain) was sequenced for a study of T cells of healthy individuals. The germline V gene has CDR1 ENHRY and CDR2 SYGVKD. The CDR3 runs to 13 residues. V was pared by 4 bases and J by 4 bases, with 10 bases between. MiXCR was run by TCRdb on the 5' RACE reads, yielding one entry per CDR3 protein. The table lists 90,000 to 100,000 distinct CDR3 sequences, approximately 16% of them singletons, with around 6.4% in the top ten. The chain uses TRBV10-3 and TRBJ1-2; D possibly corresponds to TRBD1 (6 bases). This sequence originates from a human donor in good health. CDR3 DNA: TGTGCCATCAGTGGAACAGGGTCCTATGGCTACACCTTC. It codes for CAISGTGSYGYTF.